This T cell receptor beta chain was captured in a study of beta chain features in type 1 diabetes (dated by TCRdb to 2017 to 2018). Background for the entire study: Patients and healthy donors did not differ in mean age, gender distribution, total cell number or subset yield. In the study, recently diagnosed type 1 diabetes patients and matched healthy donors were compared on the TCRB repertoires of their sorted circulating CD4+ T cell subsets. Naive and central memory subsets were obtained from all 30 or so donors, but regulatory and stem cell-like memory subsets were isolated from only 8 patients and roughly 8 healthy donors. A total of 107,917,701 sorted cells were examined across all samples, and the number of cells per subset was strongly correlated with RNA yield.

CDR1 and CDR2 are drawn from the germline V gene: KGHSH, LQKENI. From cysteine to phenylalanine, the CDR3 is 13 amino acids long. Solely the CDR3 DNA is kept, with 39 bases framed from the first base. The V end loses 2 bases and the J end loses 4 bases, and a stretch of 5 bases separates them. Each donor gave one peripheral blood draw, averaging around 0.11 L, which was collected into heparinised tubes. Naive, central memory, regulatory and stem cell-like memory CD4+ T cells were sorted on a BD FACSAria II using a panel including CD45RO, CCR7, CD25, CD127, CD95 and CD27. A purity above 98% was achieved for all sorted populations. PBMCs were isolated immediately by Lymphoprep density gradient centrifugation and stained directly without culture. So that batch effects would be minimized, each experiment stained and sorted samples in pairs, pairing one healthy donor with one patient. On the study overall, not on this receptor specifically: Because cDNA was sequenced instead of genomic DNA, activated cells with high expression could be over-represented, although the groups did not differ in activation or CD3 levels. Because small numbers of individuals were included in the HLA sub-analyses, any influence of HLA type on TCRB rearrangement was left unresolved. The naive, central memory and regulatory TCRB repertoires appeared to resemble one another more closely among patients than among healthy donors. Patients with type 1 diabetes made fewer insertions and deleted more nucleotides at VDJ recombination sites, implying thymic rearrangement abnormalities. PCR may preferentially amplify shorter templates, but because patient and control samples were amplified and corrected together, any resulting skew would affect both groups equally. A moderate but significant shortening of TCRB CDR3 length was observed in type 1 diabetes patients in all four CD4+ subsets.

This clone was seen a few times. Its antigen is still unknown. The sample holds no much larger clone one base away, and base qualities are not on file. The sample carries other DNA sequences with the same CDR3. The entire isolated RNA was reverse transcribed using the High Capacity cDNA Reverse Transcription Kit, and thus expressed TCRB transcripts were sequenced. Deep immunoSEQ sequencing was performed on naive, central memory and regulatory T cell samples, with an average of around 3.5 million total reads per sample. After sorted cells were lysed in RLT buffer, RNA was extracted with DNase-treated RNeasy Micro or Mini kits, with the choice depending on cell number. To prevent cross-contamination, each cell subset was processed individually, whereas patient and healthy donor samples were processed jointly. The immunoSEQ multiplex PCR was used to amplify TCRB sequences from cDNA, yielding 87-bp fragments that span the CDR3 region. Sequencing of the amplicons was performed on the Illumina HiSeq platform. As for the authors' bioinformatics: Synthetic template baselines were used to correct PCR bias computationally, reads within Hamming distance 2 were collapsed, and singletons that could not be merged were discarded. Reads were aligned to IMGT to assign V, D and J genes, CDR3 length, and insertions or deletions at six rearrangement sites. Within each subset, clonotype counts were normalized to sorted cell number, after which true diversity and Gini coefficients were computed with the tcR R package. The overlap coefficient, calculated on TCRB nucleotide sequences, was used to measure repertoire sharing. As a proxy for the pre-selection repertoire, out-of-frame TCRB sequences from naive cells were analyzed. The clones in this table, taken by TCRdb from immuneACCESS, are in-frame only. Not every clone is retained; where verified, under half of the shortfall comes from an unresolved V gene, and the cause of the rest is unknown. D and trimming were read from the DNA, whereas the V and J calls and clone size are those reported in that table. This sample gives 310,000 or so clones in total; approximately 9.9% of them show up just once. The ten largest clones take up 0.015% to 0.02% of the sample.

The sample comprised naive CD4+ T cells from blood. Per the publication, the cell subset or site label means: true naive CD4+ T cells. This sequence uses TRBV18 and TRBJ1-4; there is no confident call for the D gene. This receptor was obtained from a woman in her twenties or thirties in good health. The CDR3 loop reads CASSPGLNEKLFF. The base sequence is TGTGCCAGCTCACCAGGCCTTAATGAAAAACTGTTTTTT.